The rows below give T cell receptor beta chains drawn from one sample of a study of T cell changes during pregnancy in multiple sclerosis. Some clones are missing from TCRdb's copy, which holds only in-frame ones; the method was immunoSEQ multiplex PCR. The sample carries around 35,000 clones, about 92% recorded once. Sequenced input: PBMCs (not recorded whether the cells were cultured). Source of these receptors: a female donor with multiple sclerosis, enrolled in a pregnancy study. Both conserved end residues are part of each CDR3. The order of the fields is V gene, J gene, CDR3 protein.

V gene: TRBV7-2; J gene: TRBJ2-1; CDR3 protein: CASSLEGHPYNEQFF
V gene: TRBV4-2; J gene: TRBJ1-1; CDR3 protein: CASSTRQGEAFF
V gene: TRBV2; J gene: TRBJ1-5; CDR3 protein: CASSELGGNQPQHF
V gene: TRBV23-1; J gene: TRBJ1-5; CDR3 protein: CASSQSPGQGSNQPQHF
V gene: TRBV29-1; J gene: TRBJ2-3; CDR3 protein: CSVVLRTDTQYF
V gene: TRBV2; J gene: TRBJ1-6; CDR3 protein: CASGTGWNSPLHF
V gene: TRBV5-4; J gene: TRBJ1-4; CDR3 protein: CASSLQGTANEKLFF
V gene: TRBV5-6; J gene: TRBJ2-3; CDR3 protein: CASSSLAGRETDTQYF
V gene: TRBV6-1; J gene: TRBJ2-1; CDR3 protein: CASSEYNELAGGNEQFF
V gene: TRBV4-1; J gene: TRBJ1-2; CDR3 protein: CASSQTGGDGYTF
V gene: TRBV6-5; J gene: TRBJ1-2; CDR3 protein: CASSLTGNYGYTF
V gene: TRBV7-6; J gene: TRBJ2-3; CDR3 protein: CASSLGQRFVTDTQYF
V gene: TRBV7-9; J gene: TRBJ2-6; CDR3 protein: CASDSGANVLTF
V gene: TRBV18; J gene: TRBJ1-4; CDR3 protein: CASSPPTNEKLFF
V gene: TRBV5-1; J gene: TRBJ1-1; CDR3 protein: CASSNPQGNGDTEAFF
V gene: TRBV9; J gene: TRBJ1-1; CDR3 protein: CASSVLVPPEAFF
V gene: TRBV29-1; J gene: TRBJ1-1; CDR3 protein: CSVNSGKGVTEAFF
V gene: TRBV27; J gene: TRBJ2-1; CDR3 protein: CASSLGFSSYNEQFF
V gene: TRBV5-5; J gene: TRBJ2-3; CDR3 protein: CASSLEWGADTQYF
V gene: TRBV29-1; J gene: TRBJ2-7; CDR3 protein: CSAHAPMRGDSYEQYF
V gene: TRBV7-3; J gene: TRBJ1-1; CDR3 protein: CASSPLTGPNTEAFF
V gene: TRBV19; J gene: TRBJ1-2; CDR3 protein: CASGGTELDGYTF
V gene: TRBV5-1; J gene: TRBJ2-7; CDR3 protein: CASSLFGGSPHEQYF
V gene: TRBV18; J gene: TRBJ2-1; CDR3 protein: CASSPSETIKYNEQFF
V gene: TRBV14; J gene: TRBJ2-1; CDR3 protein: CASSKGTSGRTNEQFF
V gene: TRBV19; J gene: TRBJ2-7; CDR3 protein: CASSRWNEQYF
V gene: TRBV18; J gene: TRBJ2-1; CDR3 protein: CASSPPSRDWQFF
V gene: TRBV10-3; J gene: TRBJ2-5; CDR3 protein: CAIRKASGAQETQYF
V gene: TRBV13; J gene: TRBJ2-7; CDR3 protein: CASSLEGRATYEQYF
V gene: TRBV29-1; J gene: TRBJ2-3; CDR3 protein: CSVRSRATSTDTQYF
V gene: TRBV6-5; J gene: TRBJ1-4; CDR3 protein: CASSYSSRREKLFF
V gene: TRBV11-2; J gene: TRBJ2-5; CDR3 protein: CASSLVASSQETQYF
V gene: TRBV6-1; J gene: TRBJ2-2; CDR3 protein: CASSGSGLAAGTGELFF
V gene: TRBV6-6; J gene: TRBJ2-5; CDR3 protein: CASTVGQGRQETQYF
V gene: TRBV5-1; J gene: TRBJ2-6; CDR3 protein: CASIRDGALGAGANVLTF
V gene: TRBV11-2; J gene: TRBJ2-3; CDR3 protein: CASSAGLAGDTQYF
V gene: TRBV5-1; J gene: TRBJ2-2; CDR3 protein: CASRTGQGANTGELFF
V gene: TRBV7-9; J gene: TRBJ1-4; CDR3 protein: CASSSDRVQEKLFF
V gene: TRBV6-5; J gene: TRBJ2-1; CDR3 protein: CASNSVYNEQFF
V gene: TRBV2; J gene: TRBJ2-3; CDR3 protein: CASSPTAGVFSDTQYF
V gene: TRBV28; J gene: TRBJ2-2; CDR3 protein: CASSLSNTGELFF
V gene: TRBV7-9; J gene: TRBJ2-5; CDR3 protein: CASSLASSGIYETQYF
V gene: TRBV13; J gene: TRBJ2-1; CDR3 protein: CASSPRTSGRDEQFF
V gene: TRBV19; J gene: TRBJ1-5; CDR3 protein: CASNRDRGLGGVNQPQHF
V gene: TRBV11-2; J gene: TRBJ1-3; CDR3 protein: CASSSFPGTGNTIYF
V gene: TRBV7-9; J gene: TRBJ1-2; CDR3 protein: CASSSGGGSLYGYTF
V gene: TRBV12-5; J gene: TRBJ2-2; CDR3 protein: CASGLVLGRAGGLLNTGELFF
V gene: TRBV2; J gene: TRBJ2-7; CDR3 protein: CASSERTSFLDEQYF
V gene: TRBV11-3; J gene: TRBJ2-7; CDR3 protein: CASSDGAGGPLSYEQYF
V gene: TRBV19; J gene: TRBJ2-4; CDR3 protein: CASTPWTGIDIQYF
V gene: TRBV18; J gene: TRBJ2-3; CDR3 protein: CASSPRGTSTDTQYF